The source of this TCR beta chain is a study of CD8+ T cells in alopecia areata. This clone was seen a handful of times. The germline gives CDR1 SQVTM, CDR2 ANQGSEA. Trimming took 3 bases from V and 1 from J, leaving 9 bases between them. The CDR3 contains 13 residues. It was cDNA, reverse transcribed from extracted RNA, that served as the sequencing template. This table comes from immunoSEQ multiplex PCR, and its TCRdb copy is limited to in-frame clones, with some not included. The sample includes some 150,000 clones, about 51% seen only once; the top ten take 15% to 20%. Treatment denoted: oral pan-JAK inhibitor, 5-10 mg twice daily.

The sequence derives from a human donor with alopecia areata. This sequence joins TRBV29-1 and TRBJ1-1; D unresolved. The sequences come from CD8+ T cells sorted from blood, collected at week 4, from a patient treated with tofacitinib. The CDR3 sequence: CSVDLEGNTEAFF. Here the CDR3 DNA reads TGCAGCGTTGATCTGGAGGGGAACACTGAAGCTTTCTTT.